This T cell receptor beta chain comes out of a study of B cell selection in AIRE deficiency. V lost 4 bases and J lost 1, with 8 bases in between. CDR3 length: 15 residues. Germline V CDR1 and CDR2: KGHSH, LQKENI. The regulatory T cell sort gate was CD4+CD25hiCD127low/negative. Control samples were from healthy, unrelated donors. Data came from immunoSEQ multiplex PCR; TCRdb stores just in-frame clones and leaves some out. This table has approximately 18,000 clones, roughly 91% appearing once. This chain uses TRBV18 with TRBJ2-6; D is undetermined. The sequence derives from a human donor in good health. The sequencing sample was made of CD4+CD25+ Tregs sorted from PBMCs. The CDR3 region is CASSREPSGANVLTF. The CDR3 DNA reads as TGTGCCAGCTCACGAGAGCCATCTGGGGCCAACGTCCTGACTTTC.